This is a list of T cell receptor beta chains from one sample in a study of blood T cell repertoires in COVID-19. Profiled with immunoSEQ multiplex PCR; TCRdb holds only in-frame clones, not every one. The table includes roughly 270,000 clones, approximately 82% detected once. The sequencing input was PBMCs or T cells enriched from blood (not recorded which). Receptor source: a man between 35 and 55 years old who had been exposed to COVID-19. The CDR3 runs from the conserved cysteine through the conserved F or W. Fields, in order: D gene, clone size, V gene, J gene, CDR3 protein, CDR3 DNA. D genes are given only for firm matches. For some rows the clone size is stated as once, few or many, or as a class when expanded; others skip it.

D: .
size: .
V: TRBV2
J: TRBJ1-2
CDR3: CASRLNNWGDGYTF
DNA: TGTGCCAGCAGACTCAACAACTGGGGGGATGGCTACACCTTC

D: .
size: once
V: TRBV19
J: TRBJ2-3
CDR3: CASSIRSGVDTQYF
DNA: TGTGCCAGTAGTATAAGGTCAGGGGTGGATACGCAGTATTTT

D: .
size: .
V: TRBV5-1
J: TRBJ2-7
CDR3: CASSLGQPPYEQYF
DNA: TGCGCCAGCAGCCTCGGACAGCCACCCTACGAGCAGTACTTC

D: .
size: .
V: TRBV7-9
J: TRBJ2-3
CDR3: CASSSGVMEASTDTQYF
DNA: TGTGCCAGCAGCTCTGGGGTCATGGAGGCTAGCACAGATACGCAGTATTTT

D: .
size: few
V: TRBV12-5
J: TRBJ2-1
CDR3: CASGLVPAPRLYSYNEQFF
DNA: TGTGCTAGTGGTTTGGTACCTGCTCCCCGACTTTACTCCTACAATGAGCAGTTCTTC

D: .
size: .
V: TRBV18
J: TRBJ2-1
CDR3: CASSRREGNEQFF
DNA: TGTGCCAGCTCACGCCGAGAGGGCAATGAGCAGTTCTTC

D: .
size: .
V: TRBV7-9
J: TRBJ1-2
CDR3: CASSPQYFLSIRNYGYTF
DNA: TGTGCCAGCAGCCCGCAATACTTCCTGTCAATAAGAAACTATGGCTACACCTTC

D: .
size: .
V: TRBV30
J: TRBJ1-3
CDR3: CAWRMVRGSGNTIYF
DNA: TGTGCCTGGAGGATGGTCCGGGGCTCTGGAAACACCATATATTTT

D: .
size: .
V: TRBV12-3/TRBV12-4
J: TRBJ2-1
CDR3: CASSLDPGNEQFF
DNA: TGTGCCAGCAGTTTAGACCCGGGGAATGAGCAGTTCTTC

D: TRBD1
size: .
V: TRBV7-6
J: TRBJ2-2
CDR3: CASSLGWDSSTGELFF
DNA: TGTGCCAGCAGCTTAGGGTGGGACAGCTCCACCGGGGAGCTGTTTTTT

D: .
size: once
V: TRBV28
J: TRBJ2-2
CDR3: CASSTRRGNPGELFF
DNA: TGTGCCAGCAGTACCCGCAGAGGGAACCCCGGGGAGCTGTTTTTT

D: .
size: .
V: TRBV4-1
J: TRBJ1-2
CDR3: CASSQDRGFYGYTF
DNA: TGCGCCAGCAGCCAAGATCGGGGGTTCTATGGCTACACCTTC

D: .
size: .
V: TRBV7-3
J: TRBJ1-1
CDR3: CASSYYTGTEAFF
DNA: TGTGCCAGCAGCTATTATACAGGGACCGAAGCTTTCTTT

D: .
size: .
V: TRBV27
J: TRBJ1-5
CDR3: CASSLGLQQPQHF
DNA: TGTGCCAGCTCGTTGGGGCTCCAACAGCCCCAGCATTTT

D: .
size: .
V: TRBV14
J: TRBJ1-2
CDR3: CASSQDPYRRQIYGYTF
DNA: TGTGCCAGCAGCCAAGACCCCTATCGGCGACAGATCTATGGCTACACCTTC

D: .
size: .
V: TRBV7-9
J: TRBJ2-7
CDR3: CASSSLREGGTEQYF
DNA: TGTGCCAGCAGCTCCTTGCGGGAAGGAGGTACGGAGCAGTACTTC

D: .
size: .
V: TRBV7-9
J: TRBJ1-1
CDR3: CASSVAGVSTEAFF
DNA: TGTGCCAGCAGCGTCGCAGGGGTTAGTACTGAAGCTTTCTTT

D: .
size: many
V: TRBV23-1
J: TRBJ2-5
CDR3: CASSLGGEETQYF
DNA: TGCGCCAGCAGTCTTGGGGGCGAGGAGACCCAGTACTTC

D: .
size: .
V: TRBV21-1
J: TRBJ1-5
CDR3: CASSTRGGGNQPQHF
DNA: TGTGCCAGCAGCACCCGCGGGGGCGGCAATCAGCCCCAGCATTTT

D: .
size: .
V: TRBV21-1
J: TRBJ2-1
CDR3: CATPLRTGVGNEQFF
DNA: TGTGCCACCCCCCTGAGGACGGGAGTTGGTAATGAGCAGTTCTTC

D: .
size: .
V: TRBV7-3
J: TRBJ1-1
CDR3: CASSARRGGTEAFF
DNA: TGTGCCAGCAGCGCCCGGAGAGGAGGTACTGAAGCTTTCTTT

D: TRBD1
size: .
V: TRBV7-9
J: TRBJ2-7
CDR3: CASSPKGSGQYWIYEQYF
DNA: TGTGCCAGCAGTCCAAAAGGGTCGGGACAGTATTGGATTTACGAGCAGTACTTC

D: .
size: .
V: TRBV2
J: TRBJ1-4
CDR3: CASRPLQGGDEKLFF
DNA: TGTGCCAGCAGACCACTCCAGGGAGGCGATGAAAAACTGTTTTTT

D: .
size: .
V: TRBV7-6
J: TRBJ2-1
CDR3: CASSLLEGPNPNEQFF
DNA: TGTGCCAGCAGCTTATTGGAGGGACCGAACCCCAATGAGCAGTTCTTC

D: .
size: .
V: TRBV5-6
J: TRBJ1-6
CDR3: CASRNRGKETYNSPLHF
DNA: TGTGCCAGCAGGAACCGGGGAAAGGAGACCTATAATTCACCCCTCCACTTT

D: .
size: .
V: TRBV30
J: TRBJ1-3
CDR3: CAWSPSSGNTIYF
DNA: TGTGCCTGGAGTCCTTCCTCTGGAAACACCATATATTTT

D: .
size: .
V: TRBV3-1/TRBV3-2
J: TRBJ1-6
CDR3: CASATGSGNSPLHF
DNA: TGTGCCAGCGCTACAGGGTCGGGTAATTCACCCCTCCACTTT

D: TRBD2
size: .
V: TRBV3-1/TRBV3-2
J: TRBJ2-1
CDR3: CASSPTGGAFDEQFF
DNA: TGTGCCAGCAGCCCAACGGGAGGGGCGTTTGATGAGCAGTTCTTC

D: TRBD1
size: .
V: TRBV28
J: TRBJ2-1
CDR3: CASNRDRAYNEQFF
DNA: TGTGCCAGCAACCGGGACAGGGCCTACAATGAGCAGTTCTTC